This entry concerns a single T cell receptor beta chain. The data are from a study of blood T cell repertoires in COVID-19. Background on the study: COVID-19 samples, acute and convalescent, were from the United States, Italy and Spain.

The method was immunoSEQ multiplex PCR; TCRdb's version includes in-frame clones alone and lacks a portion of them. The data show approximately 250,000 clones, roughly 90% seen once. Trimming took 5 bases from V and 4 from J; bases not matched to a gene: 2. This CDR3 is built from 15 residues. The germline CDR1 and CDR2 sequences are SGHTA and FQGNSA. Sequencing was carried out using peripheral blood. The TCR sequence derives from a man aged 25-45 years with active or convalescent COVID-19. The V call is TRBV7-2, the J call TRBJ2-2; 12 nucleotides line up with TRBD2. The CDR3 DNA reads TGTGCCAGCAGCCAGGGACTAGCGGGCACCGGGGAGCTGTTTTTT. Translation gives CASSQGLAGTGELFF. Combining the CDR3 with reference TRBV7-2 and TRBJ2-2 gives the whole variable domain GAGVSQSPSNKVTEKGKDVELRCDPISGHTALYWYRQSLGQGLEFLIYFQGNSAPDKSGLPSDRFSAERTGGSVSTLTIQRTQQEDSAVYLCASSQGLAGTGELFFGEGSRLTVL.